These 30 T cell receptor beta chains came from one sample sequenced in a study of cytomegalovirus exposure and HLA in healthy donors. PCR involved 60 Vbeta and 13 Jbeta primers. Assay used: immunoSEQ multiplex PCR; TCRdb lists only in-frame clones, some missing. This table holds more than 200,000 clones, almost 70% found once. Sequencing input: PBMCs. The receptors derive from a man aged 35-49 years in good health and CMV-seropositive.

The chain joins TRBV11-2 to TRBJ1-2; D is perhaps TRBD1 (6 bases). The V end was cut by 5 bases, the J end by 0 bases, with 19 bases between. CDR1 is SGHAT, CDR2 FQNNGV, per germline. The CDR3 is 17 amino acids. The CDR3 DNA sequence: TGTGCCAGCAGCCCAGTTCGACAGGAGACGACTAACTATGGCTACACCTTC. Translating gives CASSPVRQETTNYGYTF.

Of note for this clone: Other DNA sequences in this specimen translate into the identical CDR3. The rearrangement joins TRBV7-2 to TRBJ1-2, with TRBD1 matching 8 bases. The J segment lost 4 bases and the V segment lost 1 base, leaving 2 bases of the junction unmatched. This CDR3 spans 14 amino acids. The germline gives CDR1 SGHTA, CDR2 FQGNSA. DNA of the CDR3: TGTGCCAGCAGCTTAGGACAGGGGAGCTATGGCTACACCTTC. Its translation is CASSLGQGSYGYTF.

The rearrangement joins TRBV5-1 to TRBJ1-2; D ambiguous. CDR3 length equals 14 residues. V was shortened by 7 bases and J by 6 bases, with 19 bases between the two germline ends. The germline V gene encodes CDR1 SGHRS and CDR2 YFSETQ. CDR3 in DNA: TGCGCCAGCGGTAGGAGTGGCCAGAGGGATGGCTACACCTTC. Its protein product is CASGRSGQRDGYTF.

Remarks on this clone: Within the sample, other DNA sequences also encode this same CDR3. The genes are TRBV6-6 and TRBJ1-2; weak D call: TRBD1 (5 bases). Germline assignment: CDR1 MNHNY and CDR2 SVGAGI (reference sequence). This CDR3 contains 14 residues. Trimming stripped 0 bases from V and 6 bases from J, with 11 bases between. The CDR3 bases are TGTGCCAGCAGTTACTCAACGGGGGGGAATGGCTACACCTTC. This codes for CASSYSTGGNGYTF.

V and J are TRBV7-8 and TRBJ1-2; 7 nucleotides agree with TRBD1. V gave up 0 bases and J gave up 7 bases; unmatched junction bases: 8. The CDR3 spans 15 residues. Germline CDR1 and CDR2: SGHVS and FQNEAQ. The CDR3 nucleotides read TGTGCCAGCAGCTTAGCCCGGGAACAGGGGTCTGGCTACACCTTC. This gives the protein CASSLAREQGSGYTF.

The chain uses TRBV10-3 and TRBJ1-4; 8 nucleotides align to TRBD1. CDR1 is ENHRY and CDR2 is SYGVKD in the germline V gene. The CDR3 contains 14 residues. V lost 11 bases to trimming and J lost 7 bases; unmatched junction nucleotides: 12. In DNA form, the CDR3 reads TGTGCCGCCCGCTCGGACAGGGAGGGTGAAAAACTGTTTTTT. It yields the protein CAARSDREGEKLFF.

This chain uses TRBV7-2 with TRBJ1-6; D gene unclear. This CDR3 contains 15 residues. CDR1 and CDR2 (germline): SGHTA, FQGNSA. V lost 8 bases, J lost 0 bases, and 11 bases lay in between. The CDR3 spells CASLDGSSYNSPLHF. CDR3 DNA sequence: TGTGCCAGCCTGGACGGGAGCTCCTATAATTCACCCCTCCACTTT.

The chain combines TRBV18 with TRBJ2-2; no firm D call. Germline V gives CDR1 KGHSH, CDR2 LQKENI. The CDR3 is 16 residues long. V lost 3 bases and J lost 8, with 19 bases in between. CDR3 loop: CASSPINQALGGELFF. CDR3 sequence (DNA): TGTGCCAGCTCACCGATTAACCAGGCCCTCGGAGGGGAGCTGTTTTTT.

The chain couples TRBV5-1 to TRBJ2-3; 8 positions match TRBD2. The J segment lost 1 base and the V segment lost 7 bases, leaving 8 bases of the junction unmatched. The CDR3 extends over 15 amino acids. The germline V gene has CDR1 SGHRS and CDR2 YFSETQ. The CDR3 DNA is TGCGCCAGCGGGCTAGCGGGCCTGGGCACAGATACGCAGTATTTT. This encodes CASGLAGLGTDTQYF.

This sequence joins TRBV5-1 and TRBJ1-1; D may be TRBD1 (6 bases). CDR1 is SGHRS, CDR2 YFSETQ, per germline. CDR3 size: 15 residues. V lost 1 base and J lost 1, with 11 bases in between. The CDR3 reads CASSLWAGENTEAFF. As DNA, the CDR3 is TGCGCCAGCAGCTTGTGGGCAGGGGAGAACACTGAAGCTTTCTTT.

This clone was seen a handful of times. The V call is TRBV19, the J call TRBJ1-5, with a possible D match to TRBD1 (6 bases). This CDR3 is 14 amino acids long. V shed 4 bases and J shed 6 bases, with 13 bases lying between them. Germline-derived CDR1 and CDR2 are LNHDA and SQIVND (reference sequence). CDR3 nucleotide sequence: TGTGCCAGTAGTACCCCAGGGGTTAGTCAGCCCCAGCATTTT. This encodes CASSTPGVSQPQHF. The full variable domain, with the rest looked up from reference TRBV19 and TRBJ1-5, is DGGITQSPKYLFRKEGQNVTLSCEQNLNHDAMYWYRQDPGQGLRLIYYSQIVNDFQKGDIAEGYSVSREKKESFPLTVTSAQKNPTAFYLCASSTPGVSQPQHFGDGTRLSIL.

V and J are TRBV4-1 and TRBJ2-2; TRBD1 matches at 9 bases. The CDR3 is made up of 15 amino acids. Germline lookup yields CDR1 MGHRA and CDR2 YSYEKL. Trimming at V came to 4 bases and at J to 4 bases, leaving 4 bases not matched to a gene. The CDR3 spells CASSRGTGPTGELFF. For the CDR3, the DNA is TGCGCCAGCAGCCGCGGGACAGGGCCCACCGGGGAGCTGTTTTTT.

The chain couples TRBV4-1 to TRBJ2-7; TRBD1 matches at 11 bases. Per the germline V gene, CDR1 is MGHRA and CDR2 is YSYEKL. J lost 2 bases, V lost 4 bases, and 4 bases had no gene match. CDR3 length equals 15 residues. DNA for the CDR3: TGCGCCAGCAGCCTAGGACAGGGGGCGACCTACGAGCAGTACTTC. Amino acid sequence: CASSLGQGATYEQYF.

A single count supports this clone. The chain links TRBV28 to TRBJ2-3, with D tentatively TRBD2 (6 bases). Germline V CDR1 and CDR2: MDHEN, SYDVKM. CDR3 length: 18 amino acids. Deletions cut 4 bases from V and 2 bases from J, with 22 bases between. The CDR3: CASSSGRDLASITDTQYF. The CDR3 nucleotides are TGTGCCAGCAGTTCAGGCCGGGACCTAGCGAGTATCACAGATACGCAGTATTTT. Combining the CDR3 with reference TRBV28 and TRBJ2-3 gives the whole variable domain DVKVTQSSRYLVKRTGEKVFLECVQDMDHENMFWYRQDPGLGLRLIYFSYDVKMKEKGDIPEGYSVSREKKERFSLILESASTNQTSMYLCASSSGRDLASITDTQYFGPGTRLTVL.

The gene calls are TRBV2 and TRBJ2-5, with 15 positions matching TRBD2. Germline CDR1 SNHLY, CDR2 FYNNEI. Germline trimming cut 0 bases from V and 5 bases from J; bases unmatched to any gene: 7. CDR3 size: 18 residues. The chain's CDR3 is CASSEAGLAGGIWETQYF. In nucleotides, the CDR3 is TGTGCCAGCAGTGAAGCGGGACTAGCGGGGGGAATATGGGAGACCCAGTACTTC.

This clone showed up just a few times. This sequence joins TRBV4-1 and TRBJ2-1; TRBD2 matches 12 bases. Germline V CDR1 and CDR2: MGHRA, YSYEKL. The CDR3 is 18 amino acids. Trimming took 4 bases from V and 7 from J; bases not matched to a gene: 14. CDR3 amino acids: CASSLRTSGERSSNEQFF. In DNA form, the CDR3 reads TGCGCCAGCAGCCTGAGGACTAGCGGGGAGAGATCTTCGAATGAGCAGTTCTTC.

The chain couples TRBV10-3 to TRBJ1-3, with 8 bases identical to TRBD1. The CDR3 extends over 14 amino acids. The germline CDR1 and CDR2 sequences are ENHRY and SYGVKD. V lost 6 bases, J lost 3 bases, and 4 bases stayed unmatched. As DNA, the CDR3 is TGTGCCATCAGAGCGGACAGGGATGGAAACACCATATATTTT. Translated: CAIRADRDGNTIYF.

For the CDR3, the DNA is TGTGCCAGCAGTTTAACCGGACTTGAAGCTTTCTTT. It codes for CASSLTGLEAFF. The chain couples TRBV28 to TRBJ1-1, with D hard to call. This CDR3 contains 12 residues. Looked up from germline, CDR1 is MDHEN and CDR2 is SYDVKM. V shed 2 bases and J shed 7 bases, with 8 bases lying between them.

The chain is built from TRBV6-5 and TRBJ2-7; TRBD2 aligns across 7 bases. The CDR3 is 15 residues long. CDR1 is MNHEY, CDR2 SVGAGI, per germline. The J segment lost 4 bases and the V segment lost 2 bases, leaving 8 bases of the junction unmatched. The CDR3 bases are TGTGCCAGCAGTTACGGGGGAGGGTTGGGGTACGAGCAGTACTTC. Translation: CASSYGGGLGYEQYF.

The V call is TRBV5-1, the J call TRBJ2-2; a weak D match, TRBD1 (6 bases). Germline CDR1 and CDR2: SGHRS and YFSETQ. This CDR3 comprises 15 residues. Deletions cut 5 bases from V and 0 bases from J, with 11 bases between. As DNA, the CDR3 is TGCGCCAGCAGGGAAGGGACATCGAACACCGGGGAGCTGTTTTTT. It is translated as CASREGTSNTGELFF.

The V and J genes are TRBV5-8 and TRBJ1-1; D not resolved. Trimming removed 3 bases from V and 6 bases from J, with 15 bases in between. Germline assignment: CDR1 SGHTS and CDR2 YDEGEE. The CDR3 loop spans 14 amino acids. CDR3 loop: CASSSPPGSAEAFF. CDR3 bases: TGTGCCAGCAGCTCCCCCCCGGGGTCCGCTGAAGCTTTCTTT.

The V and J genes are TRBV6-5 and TRBJ1-2; TRBD1 matches at 7 bases. This CDR3 has 12 residues. The V gene's germline CDR1 is MNHEY and CDR2 SVGAGI. V shed 6 bases, J shed 7 bases, and the junction held 5 bases outside the gene matches. CDR3 protein: CASSPNRGGYTF. The CDR3 coding sequence is TGTGCCAGCAGCCCAAACAGGGGTGGCTACACCTTC.

The chain couples TRBV6-1 to TRBJ1-2; TRBD1 is a possible D gene (6 bases). The germline CDR1 and CDR2 sequences are MNHNS and SASEGT. V was trimmed by 7 bases and J by 3 bases, leaving 18 bases between them. CDR3 length: 15 residues. DNA for the CDR3: TGTGCCAGCAATTTCTGGCGGGGGGCGGACTATGGCTACACCTTC. Translating it yields CASNFWRGADYGYTF.

The chain carries TRBV2 and TRBJ1-1; no clear D. CDR1 is SNHLY, CDR2 FYNNEI, per germline. V was shortened by 2 bases and J by 3 bases, with 16 bases between the two germline ends. The CDR3 has 16 amino acids. DNA of the CDR3: TGTGCCAGCAGTGAAAAGGATACGGGTGGTTACACTGAAGCTTTCTTT. Translating it yields CASSEKDTGGYTEAFF.

CDR3 nucleotide sequence: TGTGCCAGCAGCCCCGGGGGGAATCAGCCCCAGCATTTT. Translated: CASSPGGNQPQHF. V usage is TRBV7-9 and J usage is TRBJ1-5; maybe TRBD1 (5 bases). The CDR3 runs 13 residues. The germline V gene has CDR1 SEHNR and CDR2 FQNEAQ (reference sequence). Trimming removed 5 bases at V and 4 bases at J, with 9 bases between.

The gene calls are TRBV5-1 and TRBJ1-2; 11 bases line up with TRBD1. Germline V gene lookup returns CDR1 SGHRS and CDR2 YFSETQ. The length of the CDR3 is 15 residues. V shed 0 bases and J 8 bases; nucleotides not matched to a gene: 6. The CDR3 DNA follows: TGCGCCAGCAGCTTGGACGGACAGGGGGCATGGGGCTACACCTTC. Protein: CASSLDGQGAWGYTF.

This clone was seen only a few times. The rearrangement joins TRBV21-1 to TRBJ1-1; the table assigns TRBD1, which was not confirmed against the DNA. TRBV21-1 is marked as a pseudogene. This CDR3 comprises 17 residues. CDR3 nucleotides: TGTGCCAGCAGCAAACTCCCCCCGACGACAGTAAACACTGAAGCTTTCTTT. Translated, it gives CASSKLPPTTVNTEAFF.

This clone was observed a handful of times. This chain connects TRBV7-2 to TRBJ2-5; TRBD1 matches at 7 bases. The J segment lost 1 base and the V segment lost 5 bases, leaving 4 bases of the junction unmatched. The germline V gene encodes CDR1 SGHTA and CDR2 FQGNSA. The CDR3 is 14 amino acids. The CDR3 protein is CASSKDRSQETQYF. CDR3 DNA: TGTGCCAGCAGCAAGGACAGGTCCCAAGAGACCCAGTACTTC.

This chain connects TRBV5-1 to TRBJ2-7, with D tentatively TRBD2 (5 bases). The germline gives CDR1 SGHRS, CDR2 YFSETQ. The length of the CDR3 is 12 residues. The V gene lost 0 bases and the J gene lost 6 bases, with 7 bases spanning the gap. CDR3 region: CASSLAGSEQYF. As DNA, the CDR3 is TGCGCCAGCAGCTTGGCGGGATCCGAGCAGTACTTC.

This chain links TRBV29-1 with TRBJ2-7; possibly TRBD2 for D (5 bases). V was pared by 5 bases and J by 3 bases, with 17 bases between. The CDR3 loop spans 14 amino acids. Germline loops: CDR1 SQVTM, CDR2 ANQGSEA. For the CDR3, the DNA is TGCAGCGTTCCTGACGAAATCCGGGGCTACGAGCAGTACTTC. The encoded protein is CSVPDEIRGYEQYF.